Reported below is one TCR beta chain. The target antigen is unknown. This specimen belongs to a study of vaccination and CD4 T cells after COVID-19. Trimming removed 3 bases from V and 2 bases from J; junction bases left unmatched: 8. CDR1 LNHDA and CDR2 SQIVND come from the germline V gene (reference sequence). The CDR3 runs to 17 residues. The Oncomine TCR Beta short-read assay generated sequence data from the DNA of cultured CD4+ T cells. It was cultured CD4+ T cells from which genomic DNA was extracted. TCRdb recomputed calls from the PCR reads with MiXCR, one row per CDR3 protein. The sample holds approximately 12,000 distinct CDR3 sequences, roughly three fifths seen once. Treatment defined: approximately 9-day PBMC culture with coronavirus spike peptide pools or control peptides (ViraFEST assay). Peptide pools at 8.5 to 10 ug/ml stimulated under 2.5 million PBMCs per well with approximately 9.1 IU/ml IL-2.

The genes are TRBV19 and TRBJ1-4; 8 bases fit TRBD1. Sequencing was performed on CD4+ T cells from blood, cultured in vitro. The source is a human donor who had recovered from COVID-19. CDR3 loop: CASSIWQGAVTNEKLFF. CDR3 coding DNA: TGTGCCAGTAGTATCTGGCAGGGGGCGGTGACTAATGAAAAACTGTTTTTT.